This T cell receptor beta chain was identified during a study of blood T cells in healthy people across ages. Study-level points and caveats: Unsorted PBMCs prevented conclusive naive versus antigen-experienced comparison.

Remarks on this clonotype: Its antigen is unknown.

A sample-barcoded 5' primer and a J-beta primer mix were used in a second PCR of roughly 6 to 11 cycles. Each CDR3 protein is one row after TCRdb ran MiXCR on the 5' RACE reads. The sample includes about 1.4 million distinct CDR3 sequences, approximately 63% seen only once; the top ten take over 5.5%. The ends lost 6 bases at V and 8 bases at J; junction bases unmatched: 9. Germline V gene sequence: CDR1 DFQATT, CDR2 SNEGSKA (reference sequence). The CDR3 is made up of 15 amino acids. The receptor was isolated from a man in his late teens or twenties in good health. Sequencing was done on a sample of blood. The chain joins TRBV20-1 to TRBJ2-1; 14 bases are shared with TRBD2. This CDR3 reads CSAGQGTSGGYEQFF. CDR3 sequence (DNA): TGCAGTGCCGGACAAGGGACTAGCGGGGGATATGAGCAGTTCTTC.